Listed here are 2 T cell receptor beta chains from one sample, sequenced in a study of T-cell reconstitution after alpha-beta-depleted transplantation in children. TCRbeta library preparation incorporated unique molecular identifiers. TCRdb passed the PCR reads through MiXCR, listing each CDR3 protein once. The data contain roughly 400,000 distinct CDR3 sequences, roughly 20% of them seen just once; the ten biggest clones take up 3.8%. The starting material was PBMCs from the stem cell graft donor, obtained from the stem cell graft. Receptors originate from a human donor who donated a stem cell graft to a child with acute myeloid leukemia.

This clonotype came up a few times. This chain connects TRBV7-2 to TRBJ2-3; no definite D call. The germline CDR1 and CDR2 sequences are SGHTA and FQGNSA. V was clipped by 6 bases and J by 1 base, with 14 bases between them. This CDR3 is built from 15 residues. The CDR3 nucleotides read TGTGCCAGCAGTTATATCAGGATGGGCACAGATACGCAGTATTTT. Its protein is CASSYIRMGTDTQYF. Combining the CDR3 with reference TRBV7-2 and TRBJ2-3 gives the whole variable domain GAGVSQSPSNKVTEKGKDVELRCDPISGHTALYWYRQSLGQGLEFLIYFQGNSAPDKSGLPSDRFSAERTGGSVSTLTIQRTQQEDSAVYLCASSYIRMGTDTQYFGPGTRLTVL.

The V call is TRBV10-3, the J call TRBJ2-7, with TRBD2 matching over 9 bases. J gave up 5 bases and V 7 bases, and 9 bases lay outside the gene matches. Looked up from germline, CDR1 is ENHRY and CDR2 is SYGVKD. The length of the CDR3 is 14 residues. The CDR3 loop reads CAINGLAGLDEQYF. In nucleotides, the CDR3 is TGTGCCATCAATGGGCTAGCGGGACTAGACGAGCAGTACTTC.